These T cell receptor beta chains were read from a single sample in a study of blood T cell repertoires in COVID-19. Some clones are missing from TCRdb's copy, which holds only in-frame ones; the method was immunoSEQ multiplex PCR. The table lists around 86,000 clones, around 87% of them singletons. What was sequenced was peripheral blood. The receptors stem from a human donor with acute or convalescent COVID-19. The donor label of this sample is uncertain. Each CDR3 is given with its conserved first and last residue. Each record gives: J gene, D gene, V gene, clone size, CDR3 protein, CDR3 DNA. A D gene is named only where the DNA matches it firmly. The size field is filled for only some rows; it gives once, few, many or a size class.

J: TRBJ2-1; D: TRBD1; V: TRBV2; size: NA; CDR3: CASSTGQPINEQFF; DNA: TGTGCCAGCAGTACGGGACAGCCTATCAATGAGCAGTTCTTC
J: TRBJ2-1; D: TRBD1; V: TRBV29-1; size: NA; CDR3: CSVEGNGGTGKIEQFF; DNA: TGCAGCGTTGAAGGAAACGGAGGGACAGGGAAGATTGAGCAGTTCTTC
J: TRBJ1-4; D: TRBD1; V: TRBV28; size: NA; CDR3: CASSQGALVGKLFF; DNA: TGTGCCAGCAGTCAGGGGGCCCTGGTTGGAAAACTGTTTTTT
J: TRBJ1-3; D: TRBD1; V: TRBV29-1; size: NA; CDR3: CSVLDRGYGNTIYF; DNA: TGCAGCGTACTAGACAGGGGGTATGGAAACACCATATATTTT
J: TRBJ1-2; D: NA; V: TRBV4-2; size: NA; CDR3: CASSQDWEGNYGYTF; DNA: TGTGCCAGCAGCCAAGATTGGGAGGGGAACTATGGCTACACCTTC
J: TRBJ2-3; D: NA; V: TRBV7-9; size: NA; CDR3: CASSPNSYTQYF; DNA: TGTGCCAGCAGCCCTAATTCATATACGCAGTATTTT
J: TRBJ1-1; D: NA; V: TRBV7-9; size: NA; CDR3: CASSPTMTEFPKREAFF; DNA: TGTGCCAGCAGTCCGACCATGACAGAATTCCCGAAACGAGAAGCTTTCTTT
J: TRBJ1-4; D: NA; V: TRBV5-1; size: NA; CDR3: CASSPYSSTNEKLFF; DNA: TGCGCCAGCAGCCCATACAGTTCAACTAATGAAAAACTGTTTTTT
J: TRBJ2-5; D: NA; V: TRBV6-1; size: NA; CDR3: CASSGRFLSGQETQYF; DNA: TGTGCCAGCAGTGGGAGATTCTTGAGCGGTCAAGAGACCCAGTACTTC
J: TRBJ2-5; D: NA; V: TRBV7-2; size: few; CDR3: CASRGGRGRETQYF; DNA: TGTGCCAGCAGGGGGGGAAGGGGGCGAGAGACCCAGTACTTC
J: TRBJ1-2; D: NA; V: TRBV10-3; size: once; CDR3: CAISESTGYGYTF; DNA: TGTGCCATCAGTGAATCGACGGGGTATGGCTACACCTTC
J: TRBJ2-1; D: TRBD2; V: TRBV7-9; size: NA; CDR3: CASSTGGRVQFF; DNA: TGTGCCAGCAGCACCGGCGGGAGGGTACAGTTCTTC
J: TRBJ2-1; D: TRBD1; V: TRBV4-1; size: once; CDR3: CASSPPTGPYNEQFF; DNA: TGCGCCAGCAGCCCGCCGACAGGGCCCTACAATGAGCAGTTCTTC
J: TRBJ2-3; D: TRBD1; V: TRBV6-1; size: NA; CDR3: CASSEGTGSTTDTQYF; DNA: TGTGCCAGCAGTGAAGGGACAGGCTCCACCACAGATACGCAGTATTTT
J: TRBJ2-4; D: NA; V: TRBV6-5; size: NA; CDR3: CASSSQETKNIQYF; DNA: TGTGCCAGCAGTTCACAGGAAACCAAAAACATTCAGTACTTC
J: TRBJ2-5; D: NA; V: TRBV9; size: NA; CDR3: CASSATSGKTQYF; DNA: TGTGCCAGCAGCGCGACTAGTGGGAAGACCCAGTACTTC
J: TRBJ1-1; D: NA; V: TRBV5-1; size: few; CDR3: CASSPGEMNTEAFF; DNA: TGCGCCAGCAGCCCAGGGGAGATGAACACTGAAGCTTTCTTT
J: TRBJ1-1; D: NA; V: TRBV7-2; size: once; CDR3: CASSLLKDYTEAFF; DNA: TGTGCCAGCAGCTTGCTTAAGGACTACACTGAAGCTTTCTTT
J: TRBJ2-7; D: NA; V: TRBV9; size: NA; CDR3: CASSVEAGYSYEQYF; DNA: TGTGCCAGCAGCGTAGAAGCCGGGTACTCCTACGAGCAGTACTTC
J: TRBJ1-4; D: NA; V: TRBV21-1; size: NA; CDR3: CASSKGCAGQSNEKLFF; DNA: TGTGCCAGCAGCAAAGGATGTGCGGGGCAGTCTAATGAAAAACTGTTTTTT
J: TRBJ1-5; D: TRBD1; V: TRBV2; size: NA; CDR3: CASSSDRDQPQHF; DNA: TGTGCCAGCAGTTCCGACAGGGATCAGCCCCAGCATTTT
J: TRBJ1-5; D: NA; V: TRBV28; size: NA; CDR3: CASSFDRLGSESNQPQHF; DNA: TGTGCCAGCAGTTTTGACAGGTTGGGGAGTGAAAGCAATCAGCCCCAGCATTTT